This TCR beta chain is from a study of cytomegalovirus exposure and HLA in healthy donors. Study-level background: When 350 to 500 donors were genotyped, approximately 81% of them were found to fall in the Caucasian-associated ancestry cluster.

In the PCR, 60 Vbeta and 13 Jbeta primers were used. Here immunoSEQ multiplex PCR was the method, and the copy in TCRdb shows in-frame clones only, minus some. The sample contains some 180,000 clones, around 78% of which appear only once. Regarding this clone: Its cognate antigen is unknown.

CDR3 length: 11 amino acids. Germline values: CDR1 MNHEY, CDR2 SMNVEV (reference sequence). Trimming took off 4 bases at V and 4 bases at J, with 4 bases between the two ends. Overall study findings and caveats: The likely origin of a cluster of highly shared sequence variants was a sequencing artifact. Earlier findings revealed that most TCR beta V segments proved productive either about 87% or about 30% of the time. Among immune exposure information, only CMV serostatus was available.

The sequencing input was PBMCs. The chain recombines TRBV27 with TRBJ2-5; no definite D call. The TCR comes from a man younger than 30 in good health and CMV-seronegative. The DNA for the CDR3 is TGTGCCAGCAGTTCGTCAGAGACCCAGTACTTC. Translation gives CASSSSETQYF.